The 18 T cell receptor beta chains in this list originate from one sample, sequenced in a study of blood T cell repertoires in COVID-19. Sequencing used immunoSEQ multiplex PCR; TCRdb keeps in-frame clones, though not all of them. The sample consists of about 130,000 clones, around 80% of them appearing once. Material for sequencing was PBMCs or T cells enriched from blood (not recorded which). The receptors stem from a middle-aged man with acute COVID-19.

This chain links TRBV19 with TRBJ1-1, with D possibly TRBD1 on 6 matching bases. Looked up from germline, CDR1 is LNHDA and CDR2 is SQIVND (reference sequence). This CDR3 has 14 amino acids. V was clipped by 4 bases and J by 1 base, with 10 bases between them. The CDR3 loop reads CASSKDRRNTEAFF. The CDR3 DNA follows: TGTGCCAGTAGTAAGGACAGAAGGAACACTGAAGCTTTCTTT.

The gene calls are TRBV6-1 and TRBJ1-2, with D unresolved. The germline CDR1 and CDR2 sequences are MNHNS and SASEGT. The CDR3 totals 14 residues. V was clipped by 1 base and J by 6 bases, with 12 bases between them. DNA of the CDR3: TGTGCCAGCAGTGAAGTGGGAGAGCCGCATGGCTACACCTTC. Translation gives CASSEVGEPHGYTF.

The CDR3 nucleotides read TGTGCCAGTACGGGACAGATTGATCAGCCCCAGCATTTT. It encodes CASTGQIDQPQHF. The chain couples TRBV19 to TRBJ1-5; TRBD1 aligns across 7 bases. Trimming took 7 bases from V and 5 from J; bases not matched to a gene: 5. The CDR3 spans 13 residues. The V gene's germline CDR1 is LNHDA and CDR2 SQIVND (reference sequence). The variable domain in full, with the rest retrieved from reference TRBV19 and TRBJ1-5, is DGGITQSPKYLFRKEGQNVTLSCEQNLNHDAMYWYRQDPGQGLRLIYYSQIVNDFQKGDIAEGYSVSREKKESFPLTVTSAQKNPTAFYLCASTGQIDQPQHFGDGTRLSIL.

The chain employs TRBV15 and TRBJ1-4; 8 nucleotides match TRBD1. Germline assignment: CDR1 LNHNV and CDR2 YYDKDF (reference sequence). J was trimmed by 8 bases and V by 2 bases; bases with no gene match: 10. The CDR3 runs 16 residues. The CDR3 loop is CATSRLIGQGGEKLFF. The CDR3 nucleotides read TGTGCCACCAGCAGACTCATCGGACAGGGCGGCGAAAAACTGTTTTTT.

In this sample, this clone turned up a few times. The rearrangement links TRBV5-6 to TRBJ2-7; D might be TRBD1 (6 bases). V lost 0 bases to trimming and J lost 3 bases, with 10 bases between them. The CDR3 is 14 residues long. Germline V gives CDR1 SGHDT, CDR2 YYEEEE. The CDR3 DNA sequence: TGTGCCAGCAGCTTGGGGGGGCGGGTCTACGAGCAGTACTTC. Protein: CASSLGGRVYEQYF.

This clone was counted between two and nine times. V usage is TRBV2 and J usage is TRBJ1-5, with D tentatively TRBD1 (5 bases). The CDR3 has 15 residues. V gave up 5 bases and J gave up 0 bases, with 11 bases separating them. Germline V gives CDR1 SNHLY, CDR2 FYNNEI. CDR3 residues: CASSTDRTSNQPQHF. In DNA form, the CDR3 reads TGTGCCAGCAGTACCGACAGAACTAGCAATCAGCCCCAGCATTTT.

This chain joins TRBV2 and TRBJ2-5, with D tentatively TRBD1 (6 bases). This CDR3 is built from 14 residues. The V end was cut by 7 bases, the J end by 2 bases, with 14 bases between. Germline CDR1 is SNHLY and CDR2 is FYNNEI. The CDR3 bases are TGTGCCAGCACCCCGGGACAAGGTCAAGAGACCCAGTACTTC. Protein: CASTPGQGQETQYF.

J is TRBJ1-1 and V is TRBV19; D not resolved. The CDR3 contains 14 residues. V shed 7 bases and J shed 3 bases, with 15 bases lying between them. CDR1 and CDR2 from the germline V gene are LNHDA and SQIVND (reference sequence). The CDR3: CASTKLAGYTEAFF. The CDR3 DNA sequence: TGTGCCAGTACCAAACTCGCGGGCTACACTGAAGCTTTCTTT.

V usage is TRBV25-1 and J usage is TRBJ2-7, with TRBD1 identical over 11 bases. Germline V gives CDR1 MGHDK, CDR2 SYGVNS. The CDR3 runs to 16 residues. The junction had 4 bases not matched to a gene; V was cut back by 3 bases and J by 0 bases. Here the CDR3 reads CASSDRDRGSSYEQYF. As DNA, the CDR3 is TGTGCCAGCAGTGATAGGGACAGGGGGAGCTCCTACGAGCAGTACTTC.

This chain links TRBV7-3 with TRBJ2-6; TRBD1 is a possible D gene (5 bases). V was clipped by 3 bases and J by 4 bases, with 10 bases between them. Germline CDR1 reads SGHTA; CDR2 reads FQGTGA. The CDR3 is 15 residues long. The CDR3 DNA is TGTGCCAGCAGCTTCAGGGCCCTCGGGGCCAACGTCCTGACTTTC. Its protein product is CASSFRALGANVLTF.

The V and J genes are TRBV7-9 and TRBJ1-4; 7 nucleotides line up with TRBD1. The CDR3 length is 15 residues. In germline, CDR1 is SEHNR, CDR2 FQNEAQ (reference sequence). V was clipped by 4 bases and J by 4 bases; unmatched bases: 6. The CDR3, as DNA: TGTGCCAGCAGCTCCGGACAGGTGCTTAATGAAAAACTGTTTTTT. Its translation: CASSSGQVLNEKLFF.

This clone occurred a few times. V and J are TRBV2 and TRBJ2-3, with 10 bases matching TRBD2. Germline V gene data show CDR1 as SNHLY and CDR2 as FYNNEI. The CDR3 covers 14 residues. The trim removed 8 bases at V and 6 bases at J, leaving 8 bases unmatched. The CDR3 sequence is CASGQRGGQDTQYF. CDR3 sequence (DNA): TGTGCCAGCGGGCAGCGGGGGGGCCAGGATACGCAGTATTTT. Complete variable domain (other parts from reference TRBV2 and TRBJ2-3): EPEVTQTPSHQVTQMGQEVILRCVPISNHLYFYWYRQILGQKVEFLVSFYNNEISEKSEIFDDQFSVERPDGSNFTLKIRSTKLEDSAMYFCASGQRGGQDTQYFGPGTRLTVL.

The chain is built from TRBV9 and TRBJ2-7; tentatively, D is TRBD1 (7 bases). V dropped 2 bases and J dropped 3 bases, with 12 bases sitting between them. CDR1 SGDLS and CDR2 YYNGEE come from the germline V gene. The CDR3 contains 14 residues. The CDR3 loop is CASSVGGQNYEQYF. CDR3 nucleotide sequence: TGTGCCAGCAGCGTGGGGGGACAGAACTACGAGCAGTACTTC.

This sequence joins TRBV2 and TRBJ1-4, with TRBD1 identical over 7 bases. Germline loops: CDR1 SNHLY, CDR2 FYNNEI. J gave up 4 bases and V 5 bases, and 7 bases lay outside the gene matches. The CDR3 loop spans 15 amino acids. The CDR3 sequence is CASSPFGTDNEKLFF. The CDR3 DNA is TGTGCCAGCAGTCCTTTCGGGACAGATAATGAAAAACTGTTTTTT. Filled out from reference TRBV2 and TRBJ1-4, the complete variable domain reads EPEVTQTPSHQVTQMGQEVILRCVPISNHLYFYWYRQILGQKVEFLVSFYNNEISEKSEIFDDQFSVERPDGSNFTLKIRSTKLEDSAMYFCASSPFGTDNEKLFFGSGTQLSVL.

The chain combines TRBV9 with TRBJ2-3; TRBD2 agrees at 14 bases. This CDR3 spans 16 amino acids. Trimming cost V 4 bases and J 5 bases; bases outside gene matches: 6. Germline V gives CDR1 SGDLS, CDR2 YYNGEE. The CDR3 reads CASSRLAGGPEDTQYF. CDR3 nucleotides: TGTGCCAGCAGCCGACTAGCGGGAGGGCCGGAAGATACGCAGTATTTT.

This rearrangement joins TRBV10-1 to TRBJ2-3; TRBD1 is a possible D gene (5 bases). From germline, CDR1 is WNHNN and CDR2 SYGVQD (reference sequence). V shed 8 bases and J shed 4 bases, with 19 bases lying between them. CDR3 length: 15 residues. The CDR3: CASFKSQGPADTQYF. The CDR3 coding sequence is TGCGCCAGCTTCAAATCCCAGGGCCCCGCAGATACGCAGTATTTT.

The CDR3 nucleotides read TGTGCCAGTAGTATCGGCGGGAGTATGGATACGCAGTATTTT. It codes for CASSIGGSMDTQYF. This chain uses TRBV19 with TRBJ2-3; 7 positions agree with TRBD2. This CDR3 region has 14 residues. The V gene end was trimmed by 3 bases and the J gene end by 6 bases; junction bases not matched to a gene: 6. CDR1 and CDR2 from the germline V gene are LNHDA and SQIVND (reference sequence).

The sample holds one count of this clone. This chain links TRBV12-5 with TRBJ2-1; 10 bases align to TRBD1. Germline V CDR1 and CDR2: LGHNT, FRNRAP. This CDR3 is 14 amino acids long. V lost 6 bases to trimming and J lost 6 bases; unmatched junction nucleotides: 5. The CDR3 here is CASGSGQGVNEQFF. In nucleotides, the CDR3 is TGTGCTAGTGGCTCCGGACAGGGGGTCAATGAGCAGTTCTTC.